A single sample is the source of the 24 T cell receptor beta chains below, sequenced in a study of T cell responses to AZD1222 COVID-19 vaccine. Sequenced by immunoSEQ multiplex PCR; TCRdb stores in-frame clones only, minus some. The sample has 150,000 or so clones; 90% to 95% are singletons. Sequences were derived from peripheral blood, sampled 28 days after the second AZD1222 dose. These receptors were obtained from an adult who received the AZD1222 COVID-19 vaccine.

The J gene is TRBJ1-1, the V gene TRBV23-1; TRBD1 aligns across 7 bases. TRBV23-1 is an ORF for which the function is uncertain. The CDR3 length is 15 residues. Unmatched junction bases numbered 7, after V lost 6 bases and J lost 0 bases. The CDR3 region has the DNA TGCGCCAGCAGGAAGAGGACAGGACTGAACACTGAAGCTTTCTTT. It encodes CASRKRTGLNTEAFF.

V gene TRBV9 combines with J gene TRBJ2-2; 14 nucleotides line up with TRBD2. CDR1 is SGDLS, CDR2 YYNGEE, per germline. Trimming removed 4 bases from V and 0 bases from J; junction bases left unmatched: 8. The CDR3 covers 19 residues. The CDR3 here is CASSPWVTSGGANTGELFF. DNA for the CDR3: TGTGCCAGCAGCCCCTGGGTGACTAGCGGGGGGGCGAACACCGGGGAGCTGTTTTTT.

The rearrangement uses TRBV2 and TRBJ2-1; no firm D call. Germline-derived CDR1 and CDR2 are SNHLY and FYNNEI. This CDR3 is 11 amino acids long. V lost 3 bases, J lost 8 bases, and 5 bases lay in between. CDR3 sequence: CASSEVHEQFF. CDR3 in DNA: TGTGCCAGCAGTGAGGTCCATGAGCAGTTCTTC.

The chain has TRBV28 and TRBJ2-4; 8 bases map to TRBD1. Germline loops: CDR1 MDHEN, CDR2 SYDVKM. The CDR3 runs 16 residues. Trimming removed 5 bases from V and 0 bases from J; junction bases left unmatched: 6. The CDR3 loop reads CASSPGTGLAKNIQYF. The CDR3 DNA reads TGTGCCAGCAGTCCAGGGACAGGCCTAGCCAAAAACATTCAGTACTTC.

The chain combines TRBV6-5 with TRBJ1-4, with unresolved D. The CDR3 extends over 14 amino acids. V gave up 5 bases and J gave up 2 bases, with 9 bases separating them. CDR1 MNHEY and CDR2 SVGAGI come from the germline V gene. CDR3 amino acids: CASSQSTTNEKLFF. CDR3 nucleotide sequence: TGTGCCAGCAGTCAAAGTACGACTAATGAAAAACTGTTTTTT.

The rearrangement joins TRBV9 to TRBJ2-7, with D uncertain. There are 15 residues in the CDR3. The V gene lost 0 bases and the J gene lost 5 bases, with 15 bases spanning the gap. Germline values: CDR1 SGDLS, CDR2 YYNGEE. For the CDR3, the DNA is TGTGCCAGCAGCGTAGCTACTGGGCAAGGCGACGAGCAGTACTTC. Protein: CASSVATGQGDEQYF. Drawing the rest from reference TRBV9 and TRBJ2-7, the complete variable domain is DSGVTQTPKHLITATGQRVTLRCSPRSGDLSVYWYQQSLDQGLQFLIQYYNGEERAKGNILERFSAQQFPDLHSELNLSSLELGDSALYFCASSVATGQGDEQYFGPGTRLTVT.

The chain is built from TRBV13 and TRBJ1-2; 7 positions match TRBD1. This CDR3 region has 16 residues. Germline CDR1 reads PRHDT; CDR2 reads FYEKMQ (reference sequence). Trimming cost V 0 bases and J 3 bases; bases outside gene matches: 7. In nucleotides, the CDR3 is TGTGCCAGCAGCTTAGGCTACTCGGGACAGCACTATGGCTACACCTTC. Translated: CASSLGYSGQHYGYTF.

The chain links TRBV6-6 to TRBJ2-1, with TRBD2 matching 14 bases. Germline CDR1 MNHNY, CDR2 SVGAGI (reference sequence). After removal of 6 bases from V and 7 bases from J, the junction contained 5 bases not matched to a gene. The CDR3 totals 15 residues. This CDR3 is CASSSTSGGENEQFF. Here the CDR3 DNA reads TGTGCCAGCAGCTCGACTAGCGGGGGGGAAAATGAGCAGTTCTTC.

As to this clone: This same CDR3 is encoded by further DNA sequences in the sample. The J gene is TRBJ1-1, the V gene TRBV12-5; D is unresolved. V was trimmed by 0 bases and J by 7 bases, leaving 6 bases between them. CDR3 size: 12 residues. Germline CDR1 is LGHNT and CDR2 is FRNRAP. The CDR3 DNA follows: TGTGCTAGTGGTTTGGTAGCAGGTGAAGCTTTCTTT. Its protein product is CASGLVAGEAFF. The entire variable domain, with the rest obtained from reference TRBV12-5 and TRBJ1-1, is as follows: DARVTQTPRHKVTEMGQEVTMRCQPILGHNTVFWYRQTMMQGLELLAYFRNRAPLDDSGMPKDRFSAEMPDATLATLKIQPSEPRDSAVYFCASGLVAGEAFFGQGTRLTVV.

V and J are TRBV7-9 and TRBJ2-1; D is possibly TRBD1 (6 bases). V lost 2 bases and J 5 bases, leaving 16 bases between the germline ends. CDR3 length equals 16 residues. The germline CDR1 and CDR2 sequences are SEHNR and FQNEAQ (reference sequence). CDR3 DNA: TGTGCCAGCAGCTTATCCCCTCTAGGGGACAACAATGAGCAGTTCTTC. It specifies CASSLSPLGDNNEQFF.

This chain joins TRBV19 and TRBJ2-6, with 8 bases fitting TRBD1. Germline V gene data show CDR1 as LNHDA and CDR2 as SQIVND (reference sequence). The junction had 5 bases not matched to a gene; V was cut back by 5 bases and J by 2 bases. There are 16 residues in the CDR3. The CDR3 coding sequence is TGTGCCAGTAGTGGGCTACAGGGGGCTGGGGCCAACGTCCTGACTTTC. Translating gives CASSGLQGAGANVLTF.

The V call is TRBV28, the J call TRBJ2-5, with D possibly being TRBD1 (6 bases). CDR3 length equals 15 residues. V was pared by 5 bases and J by 7 bases, with 20 bases between. Germline V gene lookup returns CDR1 MDHEN and CDR2 SYDVKM. Here the CDR3 DNA reads TGTGCCAGCAGTAACCGGAAGGGGACAACGGGGACCCAGTACTTC. Translation: CASSNRKGTTGTQYF.

The V and J genes are TRBV4-3 and TRBJ1-6; D gene unclear. Germline CDR1 LGHNA, CDR2 YSLEER. The CDR3 totals 15 residues. V was clipped by 2 bases and J by 8 bases, with 13 bases between them. CDR3 in amino acids: CASSQSAGRDSPLHF. CDR3 nucleotides: TGCGCCAGCAGCCAATCCGCTGGCCGGGATTCACCCCTCCACTTT.

This chain uses TRBV28 with TRBJ2-7; D is unclear. V was pared by 6 bases and J by 3 bases, with 18 bases between. Germline V gene data show CDR1 as MDHEN and CDR2 as SYDVKM. This CDR3 is built from 15 residues. The CDR3 DNA reads TGTGCCAGCAGCCCCCCCCAGCCCTGGGACTACGAGCAGTACTTC. Its protein is CASSPPQPWDYEQYF.

This sequence joins TRBV19 and TRBJ1-6; 9 nucleotides match TRBD1. This CDR3 has 15 amino acids. V gave up 7 bases and J gave up 9 bases; unmatched junction bases: 10. The germline V gene encodes CDR1 LNHDA and CDR2 SQIVND (reference sequence). CDR3 amino acids: CASTPSGTGTSPLHF. The CDR3 region has the DNA TGTGCCAGTACCCCTAGCGGGACAGGGACTTCACCCCTCCACTTT.

The rearrangement uses TRBV7-9 and TRBJ2-7, with 8 bases matching TRBD1. Germline CDR1 reads SEHNR; CDR2 reads FQNEAQ (reference sequence). V shed 4 bases, J shed 4 bases, and the junction held 9 bases outside the gene matches. This CDR3 spans 15 amino acids. The DNA for the CDR3 is TGTGCCAGCAGCTACCCGGGACAGGTAAATTACGAGCAGTACTTC. This gives the protein CASSYPGQVNYEQYF.

In this sample, this clone turned up once. The chain uses TRBV2 and TRBJ1-6; TRBD1 is a possible D gene (6 bases). The CDR3 has 15 residues. Trimming removed 1 base at V and 10 bases at J, with 14 bases between. Germline V gives CDR1 SNHLY, CDR2 FYNNEI. CDR3 sequence (DNA): TGTGCCAGCAGTGAAGGACCTCCGGGGGGCTCACCCCTCCACTTT. It is translated as CASSEGPPGGSPLHF.

The chain is built from TRBV28 and TRBJ2-7, with D possibly being TRBD2 (6 bases). In germline, CDR1 is MDHEN, CDR2 SYDVKM. This CDR3 is built from 15 residues. Trimming took off 4 bases at V and 6 bases at J, with 19 bases between the two ends. The CDR3 DNA sequence: TGTGCCAGCAGTTCTTGGAGGCGGAGGGTTTCCGAGCAGTACTTC. Translating it yields CASSSWRRRVSEQYF.

This chain joins TRBV9 and TRBJ1-1; TRBD1 matches at 12 bases. The V gene's germline CDR1 is SGDLS and CDR2 YYNGEE. The V and J ends lost 3 bases and 5 bases, in that order; junction bases with no gene match: 14. The CDR3 has 18 amino acids. The CDR3 spells CASSEAVPGQGARTEAFF. In DNA, the CDR3 is TGTGCCAGCAGCGAAGCTGTCCCGGGACAGGGGGCTAGGACTGAAGCTTTCTTT.

In its sample, this clone was seen once. J is TRBJ2-3 and V is TRBV27, with 8 nucleotides matching TRBD2. Germline V gives CDR1 MNHEY, CDR2 SMNVEV (reference sequence). The V gene end was trimmed by 5 bases and the J gene end by 0 bases; junction bases not matched to a gene: 13. The CDR3 consists of 18 residues. The CDR3 loop reads CASSPLTAASGSTDTQYF. The CDR3, as DNA: TGTGCCAGCAGTCCGTTGACCGCGGCTAGCGGGAGCACAGATACGCAGTATTTT.

The genes are TRBV27 and TRBJ1-6, with D perhaps TRBD1 (6 bases). The V end lost 0 bases, the J end lost 13 bases, and 13 bases lay between the germline ends. The CDR3 extends over 14 amino acids. Germline V gene lookup returns CDR1 MNHEY and CDR2 SMNVEV (reference sequence). The CDR3, as DNA: TGTGCCAGCAGTTTATCTTTTCAAGGGGGTCCCCTCCACTTT. Protein: CASSLSFQGGPLHF.

The chain combines TRBV5-1 with TRBJ2-7, with D perhaps TRBD2 (5 bases). This CDR3 is 13 amino acids long. Trimming stripped 4 bases from V and 7 bases from J, with 15 bases between. Germline V gene sequence: CDR1 SGHRS, CDR2 YFSETQ. The CDR3 protein is CASSLQSTGEQYF. CDR3 nucleotide sequence: TGCGCCAGCAGCCTGCAATCCACGGGGGAGCAGTACTTC.

V is TRBV5-4 and J is TRBJ2-5, with 8 bases fitting TRBD2. The trim removed 1 base at V and 1 base at J, leaving 6 bases unmatched. The germline V gene encodes CDR1 SGHNT and CDR2 YYREEE (reference sequence). CDR3 size: 16 residues. This CDR3 is CASSLTRGTSQETQYF. The DNA for the CDR3 is TGTGCCAGCAGCTTGACTCGCGGGACTAGCCAAGAGACCCAGTACTTC.

V usage is TRBV5-5 and J usage is TRBJ2-2, with D tentatively TRBD2 (6 bases). The germline gives CDR1 SGHKS, CDR2 YYEKEE (reference sequence). Trimming shortened V by 3 bases and J by 0 bases, and 15 bases separated the two germline ends. CDR3 length: 17 amino acids. CDR3 in amino acids: CASSWAPGLTNTGELFF. As DNA, the CDR3 is TGTGCCAGCAGCTGGGCCCCGGGACTTACGAACACCGGGGAGCTGTTTTTT.